Given below is one T cell receptor beta chain in context. No cognate antigen has been identified for it. The record has no base qualities; no much larger clone is one base away. From the cysteine through the phenylalanine, the CDR3 covers 14 amino acids. The entry retains the CDR3 DNA only, 42 bases that are in frame from base 1. CDR1 and CDR2 (LNHDA, SQIVND) derive from the germline V gene (reference sequence). Trimming removed 7 bases from V and 0 bases from J, leaving 10 bases between the germline ends. High-throughput TCR profiling via ImmunoSEQ was performed on the 80 to 100 tumor samples. The study's processing was this. To measure repertoire diversity, the metrics used were richness (unique productive sequences), clonality, evenness and relatedness, and the Bhattacharyya coefficient was used to assess similarity between samples. In a sensitivity analysis, TCRs with fewer than two reads were excluded, and consistent conclusions were obtained. TCRdb re-hosts the immuneACCESS table, in-frame sequences only. Its copies lack some clones; in the studies checked, an unresolved V gene accounts for under half of them, and the cause for the rest is not known. Clone size and the V and J calls come from that table; the DNA yielded D and trimming. This sample lists about 16,000 clones; roughly 67% were detected once. Roughly 4.7% of the sample rests with the top ten.

These data come from a study of high-grade serous ovarian cancer treatment subgroups (dated by TCRdb to about 2021). Describing the broader study: On average, each sample produced roughly 15,000 sequencing reads and nearly 7,500 unique TCR beta rearrangements. Under a laparoscopic triage algorithm, patients with high-grade serous ovarian cancer were grouped by complete gross resection or by neoadjuvant chemotherapy response, and the study profiled the TCR beta repertoires of these patients. Of the approximately 30 patients in the cohort, 10 had no residual disease after primary surgery (R0), 10 were excellent NACT responders, and 10 were poor NACT responders. In total there were some 90 samples, since every patient provided one primary tumor sample and two metastatic tumor samples.

Collection of tumor samples took place before definitive surgery or chemotherapy. Genomic DNA extraction was performed by the MD Anderson Biospecimen Extraction Resource, and TCR sequencing was carried out by the MD Anderson Cancer Genomics Laboratory. Results and caveats for the whole study, not just this receptor: Spatial information was not captured by bulk tumor TCR sequencing, so insight into HGSC tumor complexity and diversity was limited. The TCR repertoire analyses centered on CDR3, leaving CDR1 and CDR2 unanalyzed. TCR clonal relatedness showed a positive correlation with neoantigen level and a trend toward positive correlation with copy number variation and mutation load from whole-genome sequencing. Repertoire similarity between tumors of the same patient ranged roughly 0.095 to 0.8, whereas almost no similarity was seen between different patients.

The sample comprised tumor tissue. The source is a human donor with high-grade serous ovarian cancer. Rearrangement joined TRBV19 to TRBJ2-4, with the D gene not confidently named. The CDR3 amino acid sequence is: CASTGYLAKNIQYF. At the DNA level, the sequence is TGTGCCAGTACAGGCTACCTAGCCAAAAACATTCAGTACTTC.